This T cell receptor beta chain was captured by sequencing in a study of blood T cell repertoires in COVID-19. TCRdb's table, derived via immunoSEQ multiplex PCR, lists solely in-frame clones and lacks some. The sample shows 200,000 to 300,000 clones, roughly 86% of them seen only once. The TCR sequence derives from a woman aged 50 to 60 with acute or convalescent COVID-19. The sample comprised peripheral blood.

The chain's CDR3 is CARSFEEGADDYGYTF. The CDR3 bases are TGTGCCAGAAGCTTCGAGGAAGGGGCGGACGACTATGGCTACACCTTC. V is TRBV5-3 and J is TRBJ1-2; perhaps TRBD1 as D (5 bases). TRBV5-3 is given ORF status, its function remaining uncertain. V was cut by 2 bases and J by 3 bases, with 17 bases left in between. CDR3 length equals 16 residues.